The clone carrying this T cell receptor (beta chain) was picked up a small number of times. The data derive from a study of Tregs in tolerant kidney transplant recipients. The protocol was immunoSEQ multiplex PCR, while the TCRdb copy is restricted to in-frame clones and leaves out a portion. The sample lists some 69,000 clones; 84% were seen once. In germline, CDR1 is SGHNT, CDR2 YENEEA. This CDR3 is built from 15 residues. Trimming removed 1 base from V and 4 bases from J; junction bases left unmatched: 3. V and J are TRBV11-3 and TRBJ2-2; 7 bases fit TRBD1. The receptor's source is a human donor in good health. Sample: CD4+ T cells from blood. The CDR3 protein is CASSLVGGSTGELFF. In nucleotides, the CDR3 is TGTGCCAGCAGCTTAGTAGGGGGCAGCACCGGGGAGCTGTTTTTT.